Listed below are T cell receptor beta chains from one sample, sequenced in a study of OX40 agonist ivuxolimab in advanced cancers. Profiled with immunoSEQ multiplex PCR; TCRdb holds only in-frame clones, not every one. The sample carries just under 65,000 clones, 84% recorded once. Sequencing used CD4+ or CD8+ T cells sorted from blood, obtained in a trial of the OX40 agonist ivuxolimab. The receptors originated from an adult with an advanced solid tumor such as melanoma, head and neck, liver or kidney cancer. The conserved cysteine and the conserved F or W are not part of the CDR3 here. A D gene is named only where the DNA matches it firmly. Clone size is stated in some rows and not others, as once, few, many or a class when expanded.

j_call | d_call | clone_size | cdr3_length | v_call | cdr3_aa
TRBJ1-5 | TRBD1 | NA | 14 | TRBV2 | ASSEALGTGNQPQH
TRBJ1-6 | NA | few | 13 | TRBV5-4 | ASSLGEGPTSPLH
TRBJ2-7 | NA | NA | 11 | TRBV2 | ASSEIMTVEQY
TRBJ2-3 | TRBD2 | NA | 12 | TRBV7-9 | ASSQPQRGDTQY
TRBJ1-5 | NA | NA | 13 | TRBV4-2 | ASSQDGGGRQPQH
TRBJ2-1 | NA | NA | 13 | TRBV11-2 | ASSPRGGPYNEQF
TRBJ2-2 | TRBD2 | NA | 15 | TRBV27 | ASSLWTSGSTTGELF
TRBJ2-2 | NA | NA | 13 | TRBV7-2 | ASSPFQGGGGELF
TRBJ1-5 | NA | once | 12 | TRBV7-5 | ARSLRPAGQPQH
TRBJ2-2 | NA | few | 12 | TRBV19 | ASSIRDRTGELF
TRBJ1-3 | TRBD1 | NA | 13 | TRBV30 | AWSVPSRGRHTIY
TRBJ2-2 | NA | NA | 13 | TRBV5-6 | ASSLRVLGTGELF
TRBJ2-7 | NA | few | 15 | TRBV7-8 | ASSLVAASRGEYEQY
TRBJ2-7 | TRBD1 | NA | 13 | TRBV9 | ASSPQGQGFYEQY
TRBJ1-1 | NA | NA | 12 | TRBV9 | ASSKGNMNTEAF
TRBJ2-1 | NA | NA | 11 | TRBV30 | AWCGSSYNEQF
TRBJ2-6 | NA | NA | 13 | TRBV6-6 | ASSITGTGANVLT
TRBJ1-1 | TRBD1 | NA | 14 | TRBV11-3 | ASSSLGRGLDTEAF
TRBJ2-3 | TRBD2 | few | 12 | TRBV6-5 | ASRIAGGLDTQY
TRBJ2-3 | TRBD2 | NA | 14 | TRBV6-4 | ASSDSSSGEADTQY